This is a list of T cell receptor beta chains from one sample in a study of T cell responses to AZD1222 COVID-19 vaccine. Sequencing was performed with immunoSEQ multiplex PCR; in TCRdb, only in-frame clones are kept and a portion is missing. The data contain around 99,000 clones, about nine tenths of them singletons. The material sequenced was peripheral blood, taken on day 0 of AZD1222 vaccination. The receptor set was obtained from an adult in good health. The CDR3 runs from the conserved cysteine through the conserved F or W. The D gene is left open where the match is weak. Size is omitted from some rows. Given values are once, few, many or a class for expanded clones.

16 | few | TRBJ2-2 | TRBD2 | TRBV6-2/TRBV6-3 | TGTGCCAGCAGTTACCGCCTAGCGGGGGGCACCGGGGAGCTGTTTTTT | CASSYRLAGGTGELFF
12 | NA | TRBJ1-2 | NA | TRBV6-6 | TGTGCCAGCAGTTACTCGACGGGTGGCTACACCTTC | CASSYSTGGYTF
11 | NA | TRBJ2-1 | NA | TRBV7-3 | TGTGCCAGCAGCTTAATGGGTGAGCAGTTCTTC | CASSLMGEQFF
15 | NA | TRBJ2-7 | NA | TRBV5-1 | TGCGCCAGCAGCTTGACACTACAAGATACCTACGAGCAGTACTTC | CASSLTLQDTYEQYF
14 | NA | TRBJ2-1 | NA | TRBV7-2 | TGTGCCAGCAGCCCAAATCTTGAATCCAATGAGCAGTTCTTC | CASSPNLESNEQFF
13 | few | TRBJ1-1 | NA | TRBV29-1 | TGCAGCGTTGGTTTAGGGGTGAACACTGAAGCTTTCTTT | CSVGLGVNTEAFF
16 | NA | TRBJ1-3 | NA | TRBV6-6 | TGTGCCAGCAGTTACACTCAATTGGGGGCCGGAAACACCATATATTTT | CASSYTQLGAGNTIYF
14 | NA | TRBJ1-5 | NA | TRBV10-3 | TGTGCCACCACCCAGGGGTTGAGCAATCAGCCCCAGCATTTT | CATTQGLSNQPQHF
16 | NA | TRBJ1-6 | NA | TRBV18 | TGTGCCAGCTCACCATTTAGGTGGTCACCGGATTCACCCCTCCACTTT | CASSPFRWSPDSPLHF
15 | once | TRBJ1-1 | NA | TRBV27 | TGTGCCAGCAGTTTATCCGTACAGGGTAACACTGAAGCTTTCTTT | CASSLSVQGNTEAFF
17 | NA | TRBJ2-7 | NA | TRBV14 | TGTGCCAGCAGCCAAGATGGCTCCTCGGAAGGGTTCTACGAGCAGTACTTC | CASSQDGSSEGFYEQYF
15 | NA | TRBJ2-3 | NA | TRBV6-5 | TGTGCCAGCAGCCTCCCAGGGAGTGGCACAGATACGCAGTATTTT | CASSLPGSGTDTQYF
17 | NA | TRBJ2-3 | TRBD2 | TRBV7-9 | TGTGCCAGCAGCCCACCTACTAGCGGGATATGGACAGATACGCAGTATTTT | CASSPPTSGIWTDTQYF
15 | NA | TRBJ2-2 | NA | TRBV18 | TGTGCCAGCTCCTTTCTGGACAGCCCCACCGGGGAGCTGTTTTTT | CASSFLDSPTGELFF
13 | NA | TRBJ1-1 | NA | TRBV27 | TGTGCCAGCAGTTTATTTCCGTCGGCTGAAGCTTTCTTT | CASSLFPSAEAFF
15 | NA | TRBJ2-7 | TRBD1 | TRBV24-1 | TGTGCCACCAGTGATTCCCGGGACAGGCCTTACGAGCAGTACTTC | CATSDSRDRPYEQYF
12 | NA | TRBJ1-2 | NA | TRBV3-1/TRBV3-2 | TGTGCCAGCAGCCAAGATGTAGATGGCTACACCTTC | CASSQDVDGYTF
17 | NA | TRBJ2-7 | NA | TRBV2 | TGTGCCAGCAGTGACCCAATTGACGGACCTAAAATCTACGAGCAGTACTTC | CASSDPIDGPKIYEQYF
12 | once | TRBJ2-7 | NA | TRBV5-6 | TGTGCCAGCAGCTTGGGCTTGAGCGAGCAGTACTTC | CASSLGLSEQYF
14 | NA | TRBJ1-3 | NA | TRBV28 | TGTGCCAGCAGCCTCGGGACGGCAGGAAACACCATATATTTT | CASSLGTAGNTIYF
13 | once | TRBJ1-1 | NA | TRBV24-1 | TGTGCCACCAAAAACAGCATAAACACTGAAGCTTTCTTT | CATKNSINTEAFF
13 | once | TRBJ2-7 | NA | TRBV27 | TGTGCCAGCAGTTTGGTAGGGGAAAGGGAGCAGTACTTC | CASSLVGEREQYF
14 | NA | TRBJ2-2 | NA | TRBV19 | TGTGCCAGTAGTATGTGGGGCGGCACCGGGGAGCTGTTTTTT | CASSMWGGTGELFF
14 | NA | TRBJ2-3 | TRBD1 | TRBV19 | TGTGCCAGTAGGACAGGGCCCAGCACAGATACGCAGTATTTT | CASRTGPSTDTQYF
15 | NA | TRBJ2-3 | TRBD2 | TRBV7-3 | TGTGCCAGCAGCCCAGGGACTACCTTCACAGATACGCAGTATTTT | CASSPGTTFTDTQYF
15 | NA | TRBJ2-2 | TRBD1 | TRBV5-1 | TGCGCCAGCGCCCAGGGGGCAGCCTTAGCCGGGGAGCTGTTTTTT | CASAQGAALAGELFF
13 | few | TRBJ2-1 | NA | TRBV9 | TGTGCCAGCAGCGTAGAACCAGTTGTTGAGCAGTTCTTC | CASSVEPVVEQFF
14 | NA | TRBJ2-7 | TRBD1 | TRBV6-5 | TGTGCCAGCACCGGGACAGGTGGGCCCTACGAGCAGTACTTC | CASTGTGGPYEQYF
17 | once | TRBJ1-5 | NA | TRBV11-2 | TGTGCCAGCAGCTTAACTCCGGGTTCCCAGGGAGTGCAGCCCCAGCATTTT | CASSLTPGSQGVQPQHF
15 | NA | TRBJ1-5 | NA | TRBV19 | TGTGCCAGTAGTATACGTTCCGCGGGTAATCAGCCCCAGCATTTT | CASSIRSAGNQPQHF
18 | NA | TRBJ1-6 | NA | TRBV5-6 | TGTGCCAGCAGCCGATTAGACCAGGGTTACTCCTATAATTCACCCCTCCACTTT | CASSRLDQGYSYNSPLHF
12 | NA | TRBJ1-1 | NA | TRBV9 | TGTGCCAGCAGCGCATCAGGGGCTGAAGCTTTCTTT | CASSASGAEAFF
14 | NA | TRBJ2-3 | TRBD2 | TRBV7-3 | TGTGCCAGCAGCCCGCGGGGGGGCACAGATACGCAGTATTTT | CASSPRGGTDTQYF
14 | NA | TRBJ1-1 | NA | TRBV6-1 | TGTGCCAGCAGTGATTTAGGGTTTGACACTGAAGCTTTCTTT | CASSDLGFDTEAFF
14 | once | TRBJ1-5 | NA | TRBV20-1 | TGCAGTGCTACTGAGGGACGCCGGAATCAGCCCCAGCATTTT | CSATEGRRNQPQHF
12 | once | TRBJ1-6 | NA | TRBV6-5 | TGTGCCAGCAGGGAGGGGGAATCACCCCTCCACTTT | CASREGESPLHF
15 | NA | TRBJ1-2 | NA | TRBV2 | TGTGCCAGCAGTCCACGCCCAGGGGTCGTCTATGGCTACACCTTC | CASSPRPGVVYGYTF
14 | NA | TRBJ1-4 | TRBD1 | TRBV4-2 | TGTGCCAGCAGCCCGGGACAGGTTAATGAAAAACTGTTTTTT | CASSPGQVNEKLFF
14 | NA | TRBJ2-7 | NA | TRBV4-2 | TGTGCCAGCAGCCAAGAGTACAGCAACTACGAGCAGTACTTC | CASSQEYSNYEQYF
15 | NA | TRBJ1-3 | NA | TRBV9 | TGTGCCAGCAGCGTGACCGACAGAGCTGGAAACACCATATATTTT | CASSVTDRAGNTIYF
16 | NA | TRBJ2-7 | TRBD1 | TRBV9 | TGTGCCAGCAGCGTAGAGGACAGGGGGGTTTTCGGCGAGCAGTACTTC | CASSVEDRGVFGEQYF
12 | NA | TRBJ1-2 | NA | TRBV6-2/TRBV6-3 | TGTGCCAGCAGTACCCGAGACTATGGCTACACCTTC | CASSTRDYGYTF
17 | NA | TRBJ1-4 | TRBD1 | TRBV6-7 | TGTGCCAGCAGTTACTCACCCGGACAGGCAACTAATGAAAAACTGTTTTTT | CASSYSPGQATNEKLFF
13 | once | TRBJ2-3 | NA | TRBV29-1 | TGCAGCGTTGCAGGCGGGTTGGCAGATACGCAGTATTTT | CSVAGGLADTQYF
15 | NA | TRBJ2-7 | TRBD1 | TRBV6-5 | TGTGCCAGCCATCAGAGACAGGGTTTGAATAACGAGCAGTACTTC | CASHQRQGLNNEQYF
13 | once | TRBJ1-5 | NA | TRBV2 | TGTGCCAGCAGACTCGGGGTAAATCAGCCCCAGCATTTT | CASRLGVNQPQHF
13 | NA | TRBJ2-1 | NA | TRBV7-3 | TGTGCCAGCAGCTTACGGGACTACAATGAGCAGTTCTTC | CASSLRDYNEQFF
14 | once | TRBJ1-3 | TRBD1 | TRBV11-2 | TGTGCCAGCAGCTACAGGGGCTCTGGAAACACCATATATTTT | CASSYRGSGNTIYF
12 | NA | TRBJ2-7 | NA | TRBV6-2/TRBV6-3 | TGTGCCAGCAGTTCTTCCCCCCTCGAGCAGTACTTC | CASSSSPLEQYF
15 | NA | TRBJ1-1 | NA | TRBV7-9 | TGTGCCAGCAGCCCCCGGGGCGCGCATCACACTGAAGCTTTCTTT | CASSPRGAHHTEAFF
16 | NA | TRBJ1-3 | NA | TRBV7-2 | TGTGCCAGCAGCTTAGCAAGCGGCAGAGCTGTGGACACCATATATTTT | CASSLASGRAVDTIYF
14 | NA | TRBJ1-2 | TRBD1 | TRBV12-5 | TGTGCTAGTGGTTCCCACAGGGGACCCTATGGCTACACCTTC | CASGSHRGPYGYTF
13 | NA | TRBJ1-1 | NA | TRBV2 | TGTGCCAAGAAACAGGCTGGCTCGCTTGAAGCTTTCTTT | CAKKQAGSLEAFF
15 | NA | TRBJ2-2 | TRBD1 | TRBV5-1 | TGCGCCAGCAGCTCGGGACAGGGGATCCCCGGGGAGCTGTTTTTT | CASSSGQGIPGELFF
15 | NA | TRBJ1-4 | TRBD1 | TRBV6-1 | TGTGCCAGCAGGGAAGAGGACAGGCCGGGTGAAAAACTGTTTTTT | CASREEDRPGEKLFF
16 | NA | TRBJ2-1 | TRBD2 | TRBV20-1 | TGCAGTGCCAGTCGGGGAGGGCCACAGGCCGGGAATGAGCAGTTCTTC | CSASRGGPQAGNEQFF
14 | NA | TRBJ1-5 | NA | TRBV9 | TGTGCCAGCAGCGCCCGGTATAGCAATCAGCCCCAGCATTTT | CASSARYSNQPQHF
14 | NA | TRBJ2-3 | NA | TRBV9 | TGTGCCAGCAGCGAGGGAAGGCACGCAGATACGCAGTATTTT | CASSEGRHADTQYF
11 | NA | TRBJ2-7 | NA | TRBV19 | TGTGCCAGCAATCTCGGGGGCGAGCAGTACTTC | CASNLGGEQYF
15 | NA | TRBJ2-3 | NA | TRBV18 | TGTGCCAGCTCACCTTTCCGGGACAGCACAGATACGCAGTATTTT | CASSPFRDSTDTQYF